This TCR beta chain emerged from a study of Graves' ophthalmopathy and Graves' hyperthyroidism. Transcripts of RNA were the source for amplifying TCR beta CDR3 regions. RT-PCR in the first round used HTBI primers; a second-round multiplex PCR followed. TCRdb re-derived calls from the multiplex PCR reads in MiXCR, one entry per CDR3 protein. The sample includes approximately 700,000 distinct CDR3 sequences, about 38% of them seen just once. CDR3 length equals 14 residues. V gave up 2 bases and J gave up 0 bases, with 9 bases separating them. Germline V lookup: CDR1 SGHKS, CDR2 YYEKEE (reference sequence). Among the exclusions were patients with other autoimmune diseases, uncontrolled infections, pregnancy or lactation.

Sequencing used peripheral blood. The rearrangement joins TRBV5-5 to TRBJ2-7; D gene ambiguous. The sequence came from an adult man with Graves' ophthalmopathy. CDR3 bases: TGTGCCAGCAGCTTTCAGTACGGCTCCTACGAGCAGTACTTC. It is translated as CASSFQYGSYEQYF. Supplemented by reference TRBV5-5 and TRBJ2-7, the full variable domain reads DAGVTQSPTHLIKTRGQQVTLRCSPISGHKSVSWYQQVLGQGPQFIFQYYEKEERGRGNFPDRFSARQFPNYSSELNVNALLLGDSALYLCASSFQYGSYEQYFGPGTRLTVT.